The T cell receptor beta chain under discussion was sequenced for a study of vaccination and CD4 T cells after COVID-19. Study context: Convalescent donors totaled six males and four females, including two who were Hispanic.

On this clonotype: What it binds is not known.

The Oncomine TCR Beta short-read assay was what sequenced the DNA obtained from cultured CD4+ T cells. TCRdb itself ran the PCR reads through MiXCR, one entry per CDR3 protein. The sample holds 10,000 to 12,000 distinct CDR3 sequences; 70% to 75% are singletons and the top ten take 9%. With 5 bases removed from V and 4 bases from J, the gap between germline ends came to 5 bases. The CDR3 loop spans 11 amino acids. In germline, CDR1 is LNHDA, CDR2 SQIVND (reference sequence). Treatment reported: approximately nine-day PBMC culture with coronavirus spike peptide pools or control peptides (ViraFEST assay). After expanding antigen-specific T cells with peptide pools, ViraFEST sequenced their TCRs. Negative selection separated CD4+ T cells from approximately 11-day cultures.

The receptor was derived from a human donor who had recovered from COVID-19. The sequencing input was CD4+ T cells from blood, cultured in vitro. The V and J genes are TRBV19 and TRBJ1-2; the D is unclear. As DNA, the CDR3 is TGTGCCAGTAGTTCAGCCTATGGCTACACCTTC. Its protein is CASSSAYGYTF.